This TCR beta chain stems from a study of molecular identifiers for immune sequencing clone quantification. Study outcomes and limitations: Clones carrying above 20 RNA copies accounted for over 97% of effector molecules, under 1% in naive cells.

When naive CD8 T cells were sorted, they were gated as CD8+CD4-CCR7+CD45RA+. Germline V gene sequence: CDR1 LNHDA, CDR2 SQIVND (reference sequence). The CDR3 extends over 15 amino acids. V was pared by 2 bases and J by 4 bases, with 14 bases between. Concerning this clonotype itself: Antigen unknown.

In preparing bulk TCR libraries, previously described methods and listed TCR primers were used. TCRdb passed the PCR reads through MiXCR, listing each CDR3 protein once. The profile shows about 640,000 distinct CDR3 sequences, about 20% of them singletons. V and J are TRBV19 and TRBJ1-1, with D possibly TRBD1 on 5 matching bases. The sequence derives from a human donor in good health. Some libraries in this study had Jurkat cell RNA spiked in. Specimen: naive CD8+ T cells from blood, with Jurkat cell RNA spiked in. Subset: FACS-sorted CD8+CD4-CCR7+CD45RA+ naive T cells. The CDR3 coding sequence is TGTGCCAGTAGTATATTTTGGGGCCCGACCACTGAAGCTTTCTTT. As protein: CASSIFWGPTTEAFF.